What follows is one T cell receptor beta chain and its context. Antigen specificity is unknown. CDR1 is SNHLY and CDR2 is FYNNEI in the germline V gene. V was pared by 5 bases and J by 6 bases, with 8 bases between. The CDR3 is made up of 12 amino acids. The data belong to a study of cytomegalovirus exposure and HLA in healthy donors. Study background: For the approximately 420 genotyped donors, 81% fell within the Caucasian-associated ancestry cluster. Study-level results: Analysis was carried out at a later point, and it linked a missense DCLRE1C variant to TCR beta V- and J-gene trimming. Sequence variants that were highly shared formed a cluster that was likely a sequencing artifact. Equally common other TCR beta chains were less clonally expanded than HLA-associated ones, a later analysis found.

Both 60 Vbeta primers and 13 Jbeta primers went into the PCR. Profiling relied on immunoSEQ multiplex PCR, and the TCRdb table lists in-frame clones only, not all of them. The table shows about 110,000 clones, with 82% occurring only once. The chain recombines TRBV2 with TRBJ1-3; D is possibly TRBD1 (6 bases). The sequencing input was PBMCs. This receptor was obtained from a man in his fifties in good health and CMV-seronegative. The CDR3 region is CASSRQENTIYF. CDR3 sequence (DNA): TGTGCCAGCAGTAGACAGGAAAACACCATATATTTT.